A selection of T cell receptor beta chains follows, all from one sample in a study of shared clonotypes between healthy human individuals. Profiled with immunoSEQ multiplex PCR; TCRdb holds only in-frame clones, not every one. The table has approximately 1.4 million clones, approximately 98% seen once. Sequencing was done on a sample of naive CD4+ T cells sorted from blood. The receptors come from a man aged 25 to 40 in good health. Each CDR3 is given with its conserved first and last residue. A D gene is named only where the DNA matches it firmly. The size entry is marked missing in some rows and otherwise reads once, few, many or a size class.

>.|TRBV7-9|TRBJ2-7|.|16
TGTGCCAGCAGCTTTTTCAGTTGGGGGGACCCCTACGAGCAGTACTTC
CASSFFSWGDPYEQYF
>TRBD1|TRBV28|TRBJ2-7|.|12
TGTGCCACCGGACAGGGTACCTACGAGCAGTACTTC
CATGQGTYEQYF
>.|TRBV28|TRBJ1-2|.|12
TGTGCCAGCAGTTCCCCCAGCTATGGCTACACCTTC
CASSSPSYGYTF
>TRBD1|TRBV30|TRBJ1-2|.|16
TGTGCCTGGACCGACCTACGGAGGACAGGGACGGAAGGCTACACCTTC
CAWTDLRRTGTEGYTF
>.|TRBV28|TRBJ1-1|.|14
TGTGCCAGCAGTTTATACCGCAGGAACACTGAAGCTTTCTTT
CASSLYRRNTEAFF
>TRBD1|TRBV7-9|TRBJ1-4|.|15
TGTGCCAGCAGCCTAGGGGGACAGGGTAATGAAAAACTGTTTTTT
CASSLGGQGNEKLFF
>.|TRBV7-9|TRBJ2-5|.|8
TGTGCCAGCAGCATCAGTGACTTC
CASSISDF
>TRBD2|TRBV27|TRBJ2-3|.|18
TGTGCCAGCAGTTTAGGCCTAGCGGGAGGTTATGGCACAGATACGCAGTATTTT
CASSLGLAGGYGTDTQYF
>.|TRBV7-2|TRBJ1-4|once|17
TGTGCCAGCAGCTTAAGTTTTGGCGGGCAGGGAGATGAAAAACTGTTTTTT
CASSLSFGGQGDEKLFF
>TRBD1|TRBV18|TRBJ2-6|.|17
TGTGCCAGCTCACCGGGACAGGCGAGCTCTGGGGCCAACGTCCTGACTTTC
CASSPGQASSGANVLTF
>TRBD1|TRBV25-1|TRBJ2-7|.|12
TGTGCCAGCAGGGGACAGGCTCGCGAGCAGTACTTC
CASRGQAREQYF
>TRBD1|TRBV28|TRBJ1-2|.|15
TGTGCCAGCAGTTCCTTGGGACAGGTAAACTATGGCTACACCTTC
CASSSLGQVNYGYTF
>.|TRBV5-1|TRBJ2-5|.|14
TGCGCCAGCAGCTTCGCGACTGGGGAAGAGACCCAGTACTTC
CASSFATGEETQYF
>TRBD2|TRBV2|TRBJ2-3|.|14
TGTGCCAGCACTCTAGCTAGCGGGGTAGATACGCAGTATTTT
CASTLASGVDTQYF
>.|TRBV28|TRBJ2-3|.|13
TGTGCCAGCAGTGTGGACGTCGAGGGAACGCAGTATTTT
CASSVDVEGTQYF
>TRBD2|TRBV7-8|TRBJ2-2|.|17
TGTGCCAGCAGCTTAAAAGTTCTAGCGGGAGACCCCGGGGAGCTGTTTTTT
CASSLKVLAGDPGELFF
>.|TRBV9|TRBJ2-1|.|14
TGTGCCAGCACCCCACGTGGCCGCGGCGATGAGCAGTTCTTC
CASTPRGRGDEQFF
>.|TRBV6-1|TRBJ2-1|.|13
TGTGCCAGCAGCGGCGGCTCCTACAATGAGCAGTTCTTC
CASSGGSYNEQFF
>TRBD2|TRBV5-1|TRBJ2-1|once|15
TGCGCCAGCAGCTCGCCTAGCGGGAGTCACAATGAGCAGTTCTTC
CASSSPSGSHNEQFF
>.|TRBV18|TRBJ1-5|.|14
TGTGCCAGCTCATCACGAAGGGACAATCAGCCCCAGCATTTT
CASSSRRDNQPQHF
>TRBD2|TRBV7-9|TRBJ2-1|.|11
TGTGCCAGCAGCCGCGGACTAGCGTCGTTCTTC
CASSRGLASFF
>TRBD2|TRBV5-6|TRBJ2-1|.|15
TGTGCCAGCAGCTTGGAACTAGCGGGGGGTAATGAGCAGTTCTTC
CASSLELAGGNEQFF
>TRBD1|TRBV10-3|TRBJ1-5|.|13
TGTGCCATCAGAGGGGGACAGGGGCAGCCCCAGCATTTT
CAIRGGQGQPQHF
>.|TRBV20-1|TRBJ2-7|.|11
TGCAGTCCTCGACTAGACTACGAGCAGTACTTC
CSPRLDYEQYF
>TRBD2|TRBV30|TRBJ2-7|few|17
TGTGCCTGGAGTGTACAGGGACTAGCGTGGAGCTCCTACGAGCAGTACTTC
CAWSVQGLAWSSYEQYF
>.|TRBV7-2|TRBJ2-7|.|15
TGTGCCGCTTCCCACGAAACTTCCTTTCATTACGAGCAGTACTTC
CAASHETSFHYEQYF
>.|TRBV21-1|TRBJ1-5|.|17
TGTGCCAGCAGCAAAAGGTTCAGGCAGGGGGCCAATCAGCCCCAGCATTTT
CASSKRFRQGANQPQHF
>TRBD1|TRBV7-9|TRBJ1-5|.|14
TGTGCCAGCGCGAGACAGGGACCCGATCAGCCCCAGCATTTT
CASARQGPDQPQHF
>.|TRBV5-8|TRBJ2-5|once|13
TGTGCCACTACGACCGTACCCCAAGAGACCCAGTACTTC
CATTTVPQETQYF
>.|TRBV7-2|TRBJ2-7|.|15
TGTGCCAGCAGCTTAGTTCTAGACGGGACCTACGAGCAGTACTTC
CASSLVLDGTYEQYF
>.|TRBV29-1|TRBJ2-7|few|11
TGCAGCGTTGCGGCCTCCTACGAGCAGTACTTC
CSVAASYEQYF
>TRBD2|TRBV7-2|TRBJ2-3|.|16
TGTGCCAGCATCCTTCCGGGACTAATAAGCACAGATACGCAGTATTTT
CASILPGLISTDTQYF
>.|TRBV28|TRBJ2-3|.|14
TGTGCCAGCAGCCAAGACCCGGGAGTCGCTACGCAGTATTTT
CASSQDPGVATQYF
>TRBD1|TRBV2|TRBJ1-2|.|14
TGTGCCGCACGCCTTCAGGGACAGGGGTATGGCTACACCTTC
CAARLQGQGYGYTF
>TRBD1|TRBV27|TRBJ2-7|.|15
TGTGCCAGCGTGGTCAGGACAGGGGATTCCTACGAGCAGTACTTC
CASVVRTGDSYEQYF
>.|TRBV4-3|TRBJ1-3|.|15
TGCGCCAGCAGCCAAGCCACCCTCTCTGGAAACACCATATATTTT
CASSQATLSGNTIYF
>TRBD1|TRBV30|TRBJ2-7|.|13
TGTGCCTGGAGTGGTCAGGGGGCCTACGAGCAGTACTTC
CAWSGQGAYEQYF
>.|TRBV29-1|TRBJ2-2|.|13
TGCAGCGTTGAAGAAGGATACAGCGGGGAGCTGTTTTTT
CSVEEGYSGELFF
>TRBD2|TRBV5-1|TRBJ2-7|.|16
TGCGCCAGCAGCTGGGCTAGCGGAGGGAGCTCCTACGAGCAGTACTTC
CASSWASGGSSYEQYF
>.|TRBV5-8|TRBJ1-1|.|13
TGTGCCAGCAGCTTGCGGGGATTAGGTGAAGCTTTCTTT
CASSLRGLGEAFF
>.|TRBV5-4|TRBJ2-2|.|17
TGTGCCAGCAGCTTGGCCATGAACAGGGCGAACACCGGGGAGCTGTTTTTT
CASSLAMNRANTGELFF
>.|TRBV10-3|TRBJ1-2|.|13
TGTGCCATCAGTGAGATTTACGGGATGGGCTACACCTTC
CAISEIYGMGYTF
>.|TRBV18|TRBJ2-5|.|12
TGTGCCAGCTCACCGAGCCAAGAGACCCAGTACTTC
CASSPSQETQYF
>.|TRBV9|TRBJ2-7|.|15
TGTGCCAGCAGCTCCCAACAGGGTTCTAAATACGAGCAGTACTTC
CASSSQQGSKYEQYF